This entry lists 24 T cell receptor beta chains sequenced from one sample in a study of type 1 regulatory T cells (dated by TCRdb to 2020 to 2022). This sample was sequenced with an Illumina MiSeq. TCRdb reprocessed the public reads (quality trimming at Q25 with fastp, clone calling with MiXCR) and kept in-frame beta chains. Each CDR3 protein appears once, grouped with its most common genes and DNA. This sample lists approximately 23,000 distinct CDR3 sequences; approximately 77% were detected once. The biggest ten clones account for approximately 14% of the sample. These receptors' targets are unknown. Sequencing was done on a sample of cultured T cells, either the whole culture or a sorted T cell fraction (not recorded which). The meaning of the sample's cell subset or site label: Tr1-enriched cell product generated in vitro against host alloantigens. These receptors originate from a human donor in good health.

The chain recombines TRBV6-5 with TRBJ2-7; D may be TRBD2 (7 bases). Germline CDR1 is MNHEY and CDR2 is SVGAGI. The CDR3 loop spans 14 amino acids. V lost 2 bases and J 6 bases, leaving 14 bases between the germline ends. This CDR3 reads CASSYPKGGGEQYF. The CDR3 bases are TGTGCCAGCAGTTACCCAAAAGGGGGGGGCGAGCAGTACTTC.

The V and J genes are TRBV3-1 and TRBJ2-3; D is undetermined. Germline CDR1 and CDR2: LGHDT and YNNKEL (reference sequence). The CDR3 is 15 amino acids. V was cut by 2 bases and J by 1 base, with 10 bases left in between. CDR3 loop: CASSQSPRRTDTQYF. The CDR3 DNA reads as TGTGCCAGCAGCCAATCCCCCAGGCGCACAGATACGCAGTATTTT.

The CDR3 here is CSARQGGWFF. DNA of the CDR3: TGCAGTGCTAGGCAGGGGGGATGGTTCTTC. The chain has TRBV20-1 and TRBJ2-1; a weak D match, TRBD1 (7 bases). V lost 3 bases to trimming and J lost 15 bases, with 12 bases between them. The CDR3 sequence is 10 residues long. Looked up from germline, CDR1 is DFQATT and CDR2 is SNEGSKA (reference sequence).

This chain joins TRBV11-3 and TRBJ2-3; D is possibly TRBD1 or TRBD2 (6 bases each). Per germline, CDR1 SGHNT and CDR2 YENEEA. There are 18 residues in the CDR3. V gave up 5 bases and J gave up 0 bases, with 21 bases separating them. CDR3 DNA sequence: TGTGCCAGCAGCCGCCTGGGGGGCCACTTCGTTAGCACAGATACGCAGTATTTT. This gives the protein CASSRLGGHFVSTDTQYF.

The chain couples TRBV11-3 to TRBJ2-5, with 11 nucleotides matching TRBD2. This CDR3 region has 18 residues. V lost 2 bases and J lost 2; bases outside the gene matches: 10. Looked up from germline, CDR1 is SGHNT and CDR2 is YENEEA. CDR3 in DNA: TGTGCCAGCAGCTTACCCTATGTGACTAGCGGGGAACAAGAGACCCAGTACTTC. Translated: CASSLPYVTSGEQETQYF.

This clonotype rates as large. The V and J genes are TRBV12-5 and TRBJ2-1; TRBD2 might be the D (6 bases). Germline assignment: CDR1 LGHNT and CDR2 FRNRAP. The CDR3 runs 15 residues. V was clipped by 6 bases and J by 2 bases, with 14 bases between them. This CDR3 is CASGTAGSPYNEQFF. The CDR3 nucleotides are TGTGCTAGTGGGACAGCGGGTTCCCCCTACAATGAGCAGTTCTTC.

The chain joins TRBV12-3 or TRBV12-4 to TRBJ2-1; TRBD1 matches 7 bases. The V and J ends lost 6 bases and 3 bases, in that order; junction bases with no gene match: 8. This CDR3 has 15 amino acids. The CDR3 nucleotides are TGTGCCAGCAGCCACCGGGACAGTAACTACAATGAGCAGTTCTTC. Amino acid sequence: CASSHRDSNYNEQFF.

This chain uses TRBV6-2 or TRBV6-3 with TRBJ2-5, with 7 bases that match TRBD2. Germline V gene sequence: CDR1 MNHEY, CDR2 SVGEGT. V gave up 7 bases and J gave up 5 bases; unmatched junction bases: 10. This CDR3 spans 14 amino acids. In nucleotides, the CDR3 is TGTGCCAGCACCCAGCTAGCGGAGGGGGAGACCCAGTACTTC. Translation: CASTQLAEGETQYF.

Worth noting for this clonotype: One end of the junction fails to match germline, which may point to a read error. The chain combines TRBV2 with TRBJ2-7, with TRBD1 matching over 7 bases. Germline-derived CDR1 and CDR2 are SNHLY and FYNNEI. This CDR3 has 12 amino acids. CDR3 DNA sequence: TGTGCCGGTAGGGACAGCGTACGCGAGCAGTGCTTC. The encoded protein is CAGRDSVREQCF.

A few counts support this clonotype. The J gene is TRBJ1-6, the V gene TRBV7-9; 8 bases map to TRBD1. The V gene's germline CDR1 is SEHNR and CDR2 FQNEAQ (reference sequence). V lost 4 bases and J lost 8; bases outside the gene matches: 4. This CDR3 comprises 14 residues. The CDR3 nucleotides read TGTGCCAGCAGCTGGACAGGGAGTTATTCACCCCTCCACTTT. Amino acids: CASSWTGSYSPLHF. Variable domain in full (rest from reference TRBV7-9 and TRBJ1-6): DTGVSQNPRHKITKRGQNVTFRCDPISEHNRLYWYRQTLGQGPEFLTYFQNEAQLEKSRLLSDRFSAERPKGSFSTLEIQRTEQGDSAMYLCASSWTGSYSPLHFGNGTRLTVT.

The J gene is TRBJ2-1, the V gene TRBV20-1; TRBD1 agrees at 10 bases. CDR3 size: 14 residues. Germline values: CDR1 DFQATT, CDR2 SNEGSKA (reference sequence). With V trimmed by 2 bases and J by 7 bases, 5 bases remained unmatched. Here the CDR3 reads CSARPRQGANEQFF. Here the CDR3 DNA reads TGCAGTGCTAGACCGCGACAGGGGGCGAATGAGCAGTTCTTC.

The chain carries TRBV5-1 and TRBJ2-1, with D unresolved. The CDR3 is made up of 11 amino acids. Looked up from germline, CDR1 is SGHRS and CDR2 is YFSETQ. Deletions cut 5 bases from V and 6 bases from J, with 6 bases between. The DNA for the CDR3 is TGCGCCAGCAGTGACTTCAATGAGCAGTTCTTC. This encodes CASSDFNEQFF. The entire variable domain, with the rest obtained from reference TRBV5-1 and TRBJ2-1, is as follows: KAGVTQTPRYLIKTRGQQVTLSCSPISGHRSVSWYQQTPGQGLQFLFEYFSETQRNKGNFPGRFSGRQFSNSRSEMNVSTLELGDSALYLCASSDFNEQFFGPGTRLTVL.

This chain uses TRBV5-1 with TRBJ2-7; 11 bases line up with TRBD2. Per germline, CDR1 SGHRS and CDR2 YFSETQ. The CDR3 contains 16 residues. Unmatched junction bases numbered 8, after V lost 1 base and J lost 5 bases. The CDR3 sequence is CASSLRPTSGADEQYF. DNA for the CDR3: TGCGCCAGCAGCTTGCGACCGACTAGCGGGGCCGACGAGCAGTACTTC.

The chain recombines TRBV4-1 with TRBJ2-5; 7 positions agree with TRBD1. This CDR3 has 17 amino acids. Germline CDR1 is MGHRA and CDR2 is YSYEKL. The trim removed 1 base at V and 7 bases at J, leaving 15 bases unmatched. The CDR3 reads CASSQGGTAADLGTQYF. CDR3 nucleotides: TGCGCCAGCAGCCAAGGGGGGACAGCCGCCGACCTTGGGACCCAGTACTTC.

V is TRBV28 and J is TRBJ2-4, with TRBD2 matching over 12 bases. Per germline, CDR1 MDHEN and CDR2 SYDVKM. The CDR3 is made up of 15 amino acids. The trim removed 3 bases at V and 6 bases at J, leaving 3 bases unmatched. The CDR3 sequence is CASSFSGLAGNIQYF. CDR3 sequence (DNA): TGTGCCAGCAGTTTTTCGGGACTAGCGGGAAACATTCAGTACTTC.

CDR3 residues: CAWSTNMNTEAFF. The CDR3 DNA sequence: TGTGCCTGGAGTACAAACATGAACACTGAAGCTTTCTTT. The rearrangement uses TRBV30 and TRBJ1-1; D is uncertain. The CDR3 covers 13 residues. V shed 2 bases and J shed 0 bases, with 7 bases lying between them. CDR1 and CDR2 from the germline V gene are GTSNPN and SVGIG (reference sequence).

The CDR3 DNA sequence: TGTGCCAGCAGCGTACCGGGACCAACGAACACCGGGGAGCTGTTTTTT. Translation gives CASSVPGPTNTGELFF. The V call is TRBV7-9, the J call TRBJ2-2, with D perhaps given as TRBD1 or TRBD2 (5 bases each). V lost 5 bases, J lost 0 bases, and 13 bases lay in between. The CDR3 consists of 16 residues. The germline V gene has CDR1 SEHNR and CDR2 FQNEAQ (reference sequence).

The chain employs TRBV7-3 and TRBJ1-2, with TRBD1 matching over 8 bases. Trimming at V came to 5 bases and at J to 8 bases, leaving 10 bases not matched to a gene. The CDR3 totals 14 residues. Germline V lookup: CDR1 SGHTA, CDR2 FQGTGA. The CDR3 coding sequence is TGTGCCAGCAGCCCCGGGACAGGAGATCGGGGCTACACCTTC. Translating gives CASSPGTGDRGYTF.

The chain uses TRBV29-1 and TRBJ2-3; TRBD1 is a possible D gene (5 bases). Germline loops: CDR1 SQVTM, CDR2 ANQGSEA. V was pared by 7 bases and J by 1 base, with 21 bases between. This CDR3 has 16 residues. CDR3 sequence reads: CSAFLPGQGGTDTQYF. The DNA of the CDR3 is TGCAGCGCCTTTTTACCAGGACAAGGTGGCACAGATACGCAGTATTTT.

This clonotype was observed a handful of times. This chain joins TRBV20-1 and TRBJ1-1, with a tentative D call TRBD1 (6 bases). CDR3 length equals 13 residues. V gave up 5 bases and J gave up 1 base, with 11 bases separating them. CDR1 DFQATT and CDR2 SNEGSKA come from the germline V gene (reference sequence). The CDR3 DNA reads TGCAGTGCTGCAGACAGGACGAACACTGAAGCTTTCTTT. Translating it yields CSAADRTNTEAFF.

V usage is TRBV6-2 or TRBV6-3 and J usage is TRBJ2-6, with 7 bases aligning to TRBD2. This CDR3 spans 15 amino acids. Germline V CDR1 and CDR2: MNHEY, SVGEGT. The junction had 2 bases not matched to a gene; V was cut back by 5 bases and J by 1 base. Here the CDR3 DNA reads TGTGCCAGCAGTACCGGGGGGTCTGGGGCCAACGTCCTGACTTTC. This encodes CASSTGGSGANVLTF.

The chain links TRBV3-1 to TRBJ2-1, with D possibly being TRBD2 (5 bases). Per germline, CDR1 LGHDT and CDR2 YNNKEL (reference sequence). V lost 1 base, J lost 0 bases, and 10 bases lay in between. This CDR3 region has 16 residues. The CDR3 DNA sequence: TGTGCCAGCAGCCAAGTGGGCGGGCTCTCCTACAATGAGCAGTTCTTC. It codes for CASSQVGGLSYNEQFF.

The CDR3 DNA reads TGTGCCAGTAGTTCGCTGAGAAATGAGCAGTTCTTC. Amino acids: CASSSLRNEQFF. V usage is TRBV19 and J usage is TRBJ2-1; D unclear. Trimming stripped 5 bases from V and 7 bases from J, with 9 bases between. This CDR3 has 12 residues. Germline loops: CDR1 LNHDA, CDR2 SQIVND (reference sequence).

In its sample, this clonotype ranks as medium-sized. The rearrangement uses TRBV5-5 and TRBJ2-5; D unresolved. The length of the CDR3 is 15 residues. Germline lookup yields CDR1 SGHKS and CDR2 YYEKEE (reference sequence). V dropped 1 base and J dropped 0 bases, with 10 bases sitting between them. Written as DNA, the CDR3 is TGTGCCAGCAGCTTGTCCCCGACGTACCAAGAGACCCAGTACTTC. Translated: CASSLSPTYQETQYF.